This TCR beta chain was identified in a study of T cell responses to AZD1222 COVID-19 vaccine. Study-level information: Samples with a second dose at about 4 or about 12 weeks were pooled together. The study's findings and limits: The donor group comprised mostly white British people and more females; the analysis possibly underestimated clonal diversity.

In regard to this clone: Antigen: not known.

TCRdb's copy holds only in-frame clones and misses some; the assay was immunoSEQ multiplex PCR. The sample has 90,000 to 150,000 clones, just over 85% seen once; the top ten hold about 7.8%. V lost 6 bases to trimming and J lost 3 bases, with 9 bases between them. This CDR3 is built from 13 residues. Sequenced here: peripheral blood, sampled on day 0 of AZD1222 vaccination. The receptor comes from an adult in good health. The chain employs TRBV12-3 or TRBV12-4 and TRBJ1-5; D perhaps matches TRBD1 (5 bases). The CDR3 is CASRRQPNQPQHF. CDR3 nucleotide sequence: TGTGCCAGCAGAAGACAGCCCAATCAGCCCCAGCATTTT.